One sample yielded the 16 T cell receptor beta chains listed below, sequenced in a study of blood T cells in healthy people across ages. Through a sample-barcoded 5' primer and a J-beta primer mix, a second PCR was run for 7 to 11 cycles. TCRdb fed the 5' RACE reads into MiXCR, producing one record per CDR3 protein. The sample gives some 760,000 distinct CDR3 sequences, approximately 25% of which show up once; 8% to 10% is in the top ten. In addition, the sample was reused for a study of T cells of mothers and their children.

Sequencing was done on a sample of blood. The receptors come from a boy younger than 18 in good health.

For this clonotype: One end of the junction does not line up with germline, which may come from a read error. V and J are TRBV7-3 and TRBJ2-1; 8 nucleotides match TRBD1. This CDR3 is 16 amino acids long. Germline values: CDR1 SGHTA, CDR2 FQGTGA. As DNA, the CDR3 is TGTGCCAGCAGCTCACAGGGGGATGTAGACTACAATGAGGAGTTCTTC. Translating it yields CASSSQGDVDYNEEFF.

This chain uses TRBV7-9 with TRBJ2-7, with TRBD2 as a possible D gene (7 bases). Trimming removed 2 bases at V and 0 bases at J, with 14 bases between. CDR1 is SEHNR and CDR2 is FQNEAQ in the germline V gene (reference sequence). There are 16 residues in the CDR3. The CDR3 coding sequence is TGTGCCAGCAGCTTATCCGGGGGGACAATCTCCTACGAGCAGTACTTC. Translation: CASSLSGGTISYEQYF.

CDR3: CASTPDTQYF. The CDR3 DNA sequence: TGTGCCAGCACCCCAGATACGCAGTATTTT. The chain recombines TRBV7-2 with TRBJ2-3, with D uncertain. Trimming pared 7 bases from V and 4 bases from J, leaving 3 bases between. Germline lookup yields CDR1 SGHTA and CDR2 FQGNSA. The CDR3 runs to 10 residues.

The chain employs TRBV29-1 and TRBJ2-3, with D uncertain. The CDR3 length is 13 residues. Germline V gives CDR1 SQVTM, CDR2 ANQGSEA. V dropped 4 bases and J dropped 0 bases, with 8 bases sitting between them. CDR3 in amino acids: CSVGGLSTDTQYF. The CDR3 DNA follows: TGCAGCGTTGGTGGCCTGAGCACAGATACGCAGTATTTT.

Only a few counts were recorded for this clonotype. This chain uses TRBV29-1 with TRBJ1-1; D not resolved. Trimming stripped 0 bases from V and 9 bases from J, with 8 bases between. Germline loops: CDR1 SQVTM, CDR2 ANQGSEA. The CDR3 length is 11 residues. In DNA, the CDR3 is TGCAGCGTTGAAGATCTGGCAAAAGCTTTCTTT. Translating gives CSVEDLAKAFF.

This clonotype showed up just a few times. The rearrangement joins TRBV7-9 to TRBJ1-4; TRBD1 might be the D (5 bases). Germline CDR1 SEHNR, CDR2 FQNEAQ (reference sequence). This CDR3 comprises 12 residues. The ends were cut back, 5 bases at V and 8 bases at J, with 9 bases in the middle. This CDR3 reads CASSVKGEKLFF. The DNA for the CDR3 is TGTGCCAGCAGCGTGAAGGGGGAAAAACTGTTTTTT.

Only a few counts were recorded for this clonotype. CDR3 nucleotides: TGTGCCAGCACCGGGACGAACTCGGTGCTCTACGAGCAGTACTTC. It specifies CASTGTNSVLYEQYF. The J gene is TRBJ2-5, the V gene TRBV6-2 or TRBV6-3; TRBD1 or TRBD2 may be the D gene (5 bases each). The end of the DNA fits TRBJ2-7 better, so the J call may be wrong. The CDR3 is 15 amino acids. Looked up from germline, CDR1 is MNHEY and CDR2 is SVGEGT.

This clonotype appeared a few times. The chain links TRBV29-1 to TRBJ1-1; D remains ambiguous. The germline gives CDR1 SQVTM, CDR2 ANQGSEA. V lost 4 bases and J 0 bases, leaving 9 bases between the germline ends. This CDR3 region has 13 residues. The CDR3 nucleotides are TGCAGCGTTGCGGACCCCATGAACACTGAAGCTTTCTTT. This encodes CSVADPMNTEAFF.

The rearrangement uses TRBV29-1 and TRBJ1-1; D might be TRBD1 (5 bases). CDR3 length equals 16 residues. Per the germline V gene, CDR1 is SQVTM and CDR2 is ANQGSEA. The V end was cut by 3 bases, the J end by 6 bases, with 23 bases between. This CDR3 reads CSVDVEARGGRAEAFF. The CDR3 coding sequence is TGCAGCGTTGACGTGGAGGCGCGGGGCGGACGCGCTGAAGCTTTCTTT. The full variable domain, rest sourced from reference TRBV29-1 and TRBJ1-1, is SAVISQKPSRDICQRGTSLTIQCQVDSQVTMMFWYRQQPGQSLTLIATANQGSEATYESGFVIDKFPISRPNLTFSTLTVSNMSPEDSSIYLCSVDVEARGGRAEAFFGQGTRLTVV.

This clonotype occurred a few times. In DNA form, the CDR3 reads TGCAGCGCCCTGGACAGAGCCTACGAGCAGTACTTC. Its translation: CSALDRAYEQYF. The chain employs TRBV29-1 and TRBJ2-7; a possible D gene is TRBD1 (6 bases). The CDR3 is made up of 12 amino acids. The V end lost 7 bases, the J end lost 2 bases, and 12 bases lay between the germline ends. Germline assignment: CDR1 SQVTM and CDR2 ANQGSEA.

This chain links TRBV7-2 with TRBJ2-7; the D gene is possibly TRBD2 (6 bases). The CDR3 extends over 14 amino acids. Trimming removed 1 base at V and 3 bases at J, with 10 bases between. Germline loops: CDR1 SGHTA, CDR2 FQGNSA. The CDR3 nucleotides read TGTGCCAGCAGCTTAGGGCGGGGTGTCTACGAGCAGTACTTC. Amino acids: CASSLGRGVYEQYF.

This clonotype showed up just a few times. CDR3 DNA sequence: TGTGCCAGCAGCTTGGTTGGGCAGGCGGCCTCCTACGAGCAGTACTTC. Translating gives CASSLVGQAASYEQYF. The J gene is TRBJ2-7, the V gene TRBV7-2, with D unresolved. CDR1 SGHTA and CDR2 FQGNSA come from the germline V gene. CDR3 length: 16 residues. Trimming shortened V by 3 bases and J by 0 bases, and 15 bases separated the two germline ends.

This clonotype was detected a few times. The V and J genes are TRBV7-8 and TRBJ2-1; 8 bases align to TRBD1. Germline loops: CDR1 SGHVS, CDR2 FQNEAQ. This CDR3 is built from 14 residues. Trimming cost V 5 bases and J 4 bases; bases outside gene matches: 4. The DNA for the CDR3 is TGTGCCAGCAGCAGATGGACAGGGTACAATGAGCAGTTCTTC. Translation gives CASSRWTGYNEQFF.

The chain employs TRBV29-1 and TRBJ2-7; D is unresolved. The CDR3 is 13 amino acids. Germline V gene lookup returns CDR1 SQVTM and CDR2 ANQGSEA. Trimming took off 7 bases at V and 0 bases at J, with 13 bases between the two ends. The CDR3 DNA sequence: TGCAGCGCGAAGTCGTACAGCTCCTACGAGCAGTACTTC. It specifies CSAKSYSSYEQYF.

This clonotype was detected once. The gene calls are TRBV12-5 and TRBJ2-1; 8 nucleotides align to TRBD2. V lost 5 bases to trimming and J lost 2 bases; unmatched junction nucleotides: 5. This CDR3 has 15 amino acids. Germline V gives CDR1 LGHNT, CDR2 FRNRAP. CDR3: CASGDLAGPYNEQFF. CDR3 bases: TGTGCTAGTGGTGATTTAGCGGGACCCTACAATGAGCAGTTCTTC.

The chain carries TRBV6-6 and TRBJ1-6; possible D gene TRBD1, 6 bases. CDR3 length equals 14 residues. The germline V gene has CDR1 MNHNY and CDR2 SVGAGI (reference sequence). V was pared by 2 bases and J by 10 bases, with 12 bases between. CDR3: CASSYASGESPLHF. The CDR3 DNA follows: TGTGCCAGCAGTTACGCGTCAGGGGAATCACCCCTCCACTTT.